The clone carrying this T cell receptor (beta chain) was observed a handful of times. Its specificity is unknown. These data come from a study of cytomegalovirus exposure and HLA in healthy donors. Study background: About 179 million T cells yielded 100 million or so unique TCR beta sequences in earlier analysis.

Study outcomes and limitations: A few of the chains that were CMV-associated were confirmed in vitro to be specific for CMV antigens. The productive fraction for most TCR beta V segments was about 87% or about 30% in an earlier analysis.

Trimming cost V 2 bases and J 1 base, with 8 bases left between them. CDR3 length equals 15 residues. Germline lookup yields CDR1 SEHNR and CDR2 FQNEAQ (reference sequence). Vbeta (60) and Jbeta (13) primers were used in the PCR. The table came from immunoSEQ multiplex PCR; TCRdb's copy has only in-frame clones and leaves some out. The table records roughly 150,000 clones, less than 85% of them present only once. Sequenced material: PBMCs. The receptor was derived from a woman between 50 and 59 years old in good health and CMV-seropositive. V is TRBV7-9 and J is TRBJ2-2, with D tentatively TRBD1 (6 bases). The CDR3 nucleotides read TGTGCCAGCAGCTTAAACAGGGAGAACACCGGGGAGCTGTTTTTT. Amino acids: CASSLNRENTGELFF.